A single sample gave rise to the 17 T cell receptor beta chains below, sequenced in a study of T cell responses to AZD1222 COVID-19 vaccine. The method was immunoSEQ multiplex PCR; TCRdb's version includes in-frame clones alone and lacks a portion of them. This sample carries about 99,000 clones, approximately 90% of them seen once, and the ten largest clones take 6.5% to 8.5%. The sample in question was peripheral blood, obtained 28 days after the second AZD1222 dose. These receptors came from an adult who received the AZD1222 COVID-19 vaccine.

The rearrangement joins TRBV30 to TRBJ1-5; a weak D match, TRBD1 (6 bases). The CDR3 runs to 12 residues. CDR1 GTSNPN and CDR2 SVGIG come from the germline V gene (reference sequence). Trimming cost V 0 bases and J 6 bases, with 6 bases left between them. This CDR3 reads CAWSVGGQPQHF. The CDR3 bases are TGTGCCTGGAGTGTAGGGGGTCAGCCCCAGCATTTT.

This clone was picked up one time. This rearrangement joins TRBV5-4 to TRBJ2-2; TRBD2 matches 13 bases. With 4 bases clipped from V and 5 bases from J, the junction kept 8 bases outside the gene matches. Germline V gene sequence: CDR1 SGHNT, CDR2 YYREEE (reference sequence). The CDR3 length is 17 residues. The CDR3 loop reads CASSAGTSGELTGELFF. The CDR3, as DNA: TGTGCCAGCAGCGCTGGGACTAGCGGGGAACTTACCGGGGAGCTGTTTTTT.

The chain combines TRBV27 with TRBJ2-7; no definite D call. Trimming pared 1 base from V and 6 bases from J, leaving 16 bases between. The CDR3 spans 15 residues. CDR1 MNHEY and CDR2 SMNVEV come from the germline V gene (reference sequence). The CDR3 spells CASSLYLGQPREQYF. The DNA of the CDR3 is TGTGCCAGCAGTTTATATTTAGGGCAGCCCCGCGAGCAGTACTTC.

The V call is TRBV29-1, the J call TRBJ1-1; the match to TRBD1 covers 7 bases. V gave up 4 bases and J gave up 4 bases; unmatched junction bases: 3. This CDR3 is 12 amino acids long. Germline assignment: CDR1 SQVTM and CDR2 ANQGSEA. The CDR3 DNA follows: TGCAGCGTTGTAACAGGGGTCACTGAAGCTTTCTTT. Residues: CSVVTGVTEAFF.

This clone was seen only once. The V gene is TRBV11-2, the J gene TRBJ2-7; D not certain. Germline V gene lookup returns CDR1 SGHAT and CDR2 FQNNGV. The CDR3 sequence is 13 residues long. V was pared by 7 bases and J by 0 bases, with 10 bases between. CDR3 loop: CASTPRSSYEQYF. CDR3 in DNA: TGTGCCAGCACTCCCCGGAGCTCCTACGAGCAGTACTTC.

The V call is TRBV5-4, the J call TRBJ2-1; D gene unclear. Germline V lookup: CDR1 SGHNT, CDR2 YYREEE (reference sequence). This CDR3 has 14 residues. Trimming shortened V by 0 bases and J by 6 bases, and 10 bases separated the two germline ends. CDR3 nucleotides: TGTGCCAGCAGCTTGGCTTCGCCTGGCAATGAGCAGTTCTTC. It encodes CASSLASPGNEQFF.

The chain carries TRBV2 and TRBJ1-2; D not certain. The CDR3 is made up of 14 amino acids. Trimming left V 7 bases short and J 1 base short, with 13 bases between. Germline V CDR1 and CDR2: SNHLY, FYNNEI. The CDR3 DNA reads TGTGCCAGCAAGCAGGCGCTTCTTAACTATGGCTACACCTTC. Its translation is CASKQALLNYGYTF.

CDR3: CASSQQPGLAAGELFF. In DNA, the CDR3 is TGTGCCAGCAGCCAGCAACCGGGACTAGCGGCCGGGGAGCTGTTTTTT. The V gene is TRBV3-1 (or the pseudogene TRBV3-2), the J gene TRBJ2-2; 11 bases are shared with TRBD2. The J segment lost 6 bases and the V segment lost 3 bases, leaving 6 bases of the junction unmatched. Germline V gene lookup returns CDR1 LGHDT and CDR2 YNNKEL (reference sequence). This CDR3 spans 16 amino acids.

This sequence joins TRBV11-2 and TRBJ2-3; 9 bases are shared with TRBD2. This CDR3 region has 15 residues. From germline, CDR1 is SGHAT and CDR2 FQNNGV. V trimming: 6 bases; J trimming: 1 base; junction bases outside the gene matches: 5. For the CDR3, the DNA is TGTGCCAGCAGGCGACTAGCGGCCGGCACAGATACGCAGTATTTT. Its protein is CASRRLAAGTDTQYF.

This chain connects TRBV19 to TRBJ1-5; 8 bases map to TRBD1. Germline-derived CDR1 and CDR2 are LNHDA and SQIVND (reference sequence). CDR3 length equals 18 residues. The trim removed 5 bases at V and 0 bases at J, leaving 12 bases unmatched. CDR3 amino acids: CASSLPPDRGYSNQPQHF. CDR3 nucleotide sequence: TGTGCCAGTAGTCTACCCCCCGACAGGGGATATAGCAATCAGCCCCAGCATTTT.

The chain carries TRBV3-1 (or the pseudogene TRBV3-2) and TRBJ1-4; 7 bases agree with TRBD1. This CDR3 spans 15 amino acids. Germline V CDR1 and CDR2: LGHDT, YNNKEL (reference sequence). J gave up 4 bases and V 2 bases, and 4 bases lay outside the gene matches. CDR3 in DNA: TGTGCCAGCAGCCAACGGACAGGCTTTAATGAAAAACTGTTTTTT. Translation gives CASSQRTGFNEKLFF.

This rearrangement joins TRBV27 to TRBJ1-4, with D tentatively TRBD1 (6 bases). The CDR3 has 15 amino acids. Per the germline V gene, CDR1 is MNHEY and CDR2 is SMNVEV (reference sequence). V was shortened by 6 bases and J by 7 bases, with 18 bases between the two germline ends. In nucleotides, the CDR3 is TGTGCCAGCAGCTCCTCCCCGGGGGCGGGTGAAAAACTGTTTTTT. It yields the protein CASSSSPGAGEKLFF.

This clone was counted a single time. The V and J genes are TRBV29-1 and TRBJ2-7; TRBD1 agrees at 8 bases. This CDR3 is built from 14 residues. The germline gives CDR1 SQVTM, CDR2 ANQGSEA. J was trimmed by 4 bases and V by 5 bases; bases with no gene match: 10. CDR3 sequence reads: CSVLGRDRGYEQYF. As DNA, the CDR3 is TGCAGCGTTTTGGGACGTGACAGGGGTTACGAGCAGTACTTC.

The gene calls are TRBV6-5 and TRBJ1-2, with D unclear. Deletions cut 4 bases from V and 4 bases from J, with 13 bases between. The CDR3 has 14 residues. CDR1 MNHEY and CDR2 SVGAGI come from the germline V gene. The CDR3 sequence: CASSSQPLLYGYTF. In nucleotides, the CDR3 is TGTGCCAGCAGTTCCCAGCCATTACTCTATGGCTACACCTTC.

This clone was found a few times. CDR3 DNA sequence: TGTGCCAGCGGGATGCGGAATGAGCAGTTCTTC. Translated, it gives CASGMRNEQFF. V is TRBV28 and J is TRBJ2-1, with D unclear. The length of the CDR3 is 11 residues. The germline V gene encodes CDR1 MDHEN and CDR2 SYDVKM. The V gene lost 8 bases and the J gene lost 7 bases, with 9 bases spanning the gap.

The chain carries TRBV3-1 (or the pseudogene TRBV3-2) and TRBJ2-6; TRBD1 is a possible D gene (6 bases). V shed 4 bases and J shed 2 bases, with 9 bases lying between them. Per the germline V gene, CDR1 is LGHDT and CDR2 is YNNKEL (reference sequence). The CDR3 is made up of 15 amino acids. This CDR3 is CASSLYRAGANVLTF. Written as DNA, the CDR3 is TGTGCCAGCAGCCTATACAGGGCTGGGGCCAACGTCCTGACTTTC.

V usage is TRBV5-1 and J usage is TRBJ2-3, with 10 bases lining up with TRBD2. The CDR3 totals 15 residues. The V gene's germline CDR1 is SGHRS and CDR2 YFSETQ. Losses at the gene ends were 1 base for V and 4 bases for J; bases not matched to a gene: 3. The CDR3 nucleotides read TGCGCCAGCAGCTTGCCCCTAGCGGGGGCAGATACGCAGTATTTT. Translating gives CASSLPLAGADTQYF.